This T cell receptor beta chain stems from a study of CD8+CD57+ T cells in acquired aplastic anemia. The template used for profiling TCR beta VDJ and CDR3 was genomic DNA. MiXCR, run by TCRdb on the reads, gives a single entry per CDR3 protein. This table has fewer than 250,000 distinct CDR3 sequences, around 46% appearing once. Patients chosen for sequencing had CD8+CD57+ cells that had expanded, as shown by flow cytometry. Germline V gene data show CDR1 as SGDLS and CDR2 as YYNGEE. Between the trimmed V and J ends, which lost 1 base and 1 base, there was a span of 6 bases. The CDR3 extends over 15 amino acids.

This sequence was found in a human donor with aplastic anemia. The sequenced sample was sorted CD4+, CD8+, or CD8+CD57+ T cells (not recorded which) from PBMCs. The rearrangement links TRBV9 to TRBJ1-6; TRBD1 is a possible D gene (6 bases). The CDR3 sequence: CASSVTGSYNSPLHF. As DNA, the CDR3 is TGTGCCAGCAGCGTAACAGGGTCCTATAATTCACCCCTCCACTTT. The variable domain in full, completed from reference TRBV9 and TRBJ1-6, reads DSGVTQTPKHLITATGQRVTLRCSPRSGDLSVYWYQQSLDQGLQFLIQYYNGEERAKGNILERFSAQQFPDLHSELNLSSLELGDSALYFCASSVTGSYNSPLHFGNGTRLTVT.